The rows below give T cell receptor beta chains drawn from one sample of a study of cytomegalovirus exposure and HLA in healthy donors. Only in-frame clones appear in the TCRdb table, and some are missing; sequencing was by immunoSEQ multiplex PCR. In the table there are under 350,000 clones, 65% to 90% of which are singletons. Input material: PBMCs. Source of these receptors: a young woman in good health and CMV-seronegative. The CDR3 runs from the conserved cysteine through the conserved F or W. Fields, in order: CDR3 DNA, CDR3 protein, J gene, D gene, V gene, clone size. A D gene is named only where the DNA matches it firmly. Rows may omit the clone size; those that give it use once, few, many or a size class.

CDR3 DNA: TGTGCCAGCAGCCCCGAGGGACAGGGGGTCTACAATGAGCAGTTCTTC
CDR3 protein: CASSPEGQGVYNEQFF
J gene: TRBJ2-1
D gene: TRBD1
V gene: TRBV11-1
clone size: once

CDR3 DNA: TGTGCCTGGAGTGTCCCCAGGTTGACTAACTATGGCTACACCTTC
CDR3 protein: CAWSVPRLTNYGYTF
J gene: TRBJ1-2
D gene: NA
V gene: TRBV30
clone size: NA

CDR3 DNA: TGTGCCAGCACCCGGACAGGGGGTGTTTATGGCTACACCTTC
CDR3 protein: CASTRTGGVYGYTF
J gene: TRBJ1-2
D gene: TRBD1
V gene: TRBV28
clone size: many

CDR3 DNA: TGTGCCAGCAGACCCGGCCAGGGGGCGCCGGGGGAAGCTTTCTTT
CDR3 protein: CASRPGQGAPGEAFF
J gene: TRBJ1-1
D gene: TRBD1
V gene: TRBV6-6
clone size: NA

CDR3 DNA: TGTGCCAGCAGTACGGGACATTTCTCCTACGAGCAGTACTTC
CDR3 protein: CASSTGHFSYEQYF
J gene: TRBJ2-7
D gene: NA
V gene: TRBV6-1
clone size: NA

CDR3 DNA: TGTGCCAGCAGGGACGGGACAGGTTTGAACACTGAAGCTTTCTTT
CDR3 protein: CASRDGTGLNTEAFF
J gene: TRBJ1-1
D gene: TRBD1
V gene: TRBV6-5
clone size: NA

CDR3 DNA: TGTGCCAGCAGCTTGGGGAGGACTAGCGACTCCTACAATGAGCAGTTCTTC
CDR3 protein: CASSLGRTSDSYNEQFF
J gene: TRBJ2-1
D gene: TRBD2
V gene: TRBV5-4
clone size: NA

CDR3 DNA: TGCGCAACCGGGACAAAGACAATCTCCTATAATTCACCCCTCCACTTT
CDR3 protein: CATGTKTISYNSPLHF
J gene: TRBJ1-6
D gene: NA
V gene: TRBV23-1
clone size: NA

CDR3 DNA: TGTGCCAGCTCACCACCGCTAGCGGGTACCTACGAGCAGTACTTC
CDR3 protein: CASSPPLAGTYEQYF
J gene: TRBJ2-7
D gene: TRBD2
V gene: TRBV18
clone size: once

CDR3 DNA: TGTGCCAGCAGCTTACTCCCTGGAGCGGGGGAGCACAATGAGCAGTTCTTC
CDR3 protein: CASSLLPGAGEHNEQFF
J gene: TRBJ2-1
D gene: TRBD2
V gene: TRBV7-3
clone size: NA

CDR3 DNA: TGTGCCAGCAGTTTATCGTTAGGAGAACCAGAGGAAGCTTTCTTT
CDR3 protein: CASSLSLGEPEEAFF
J gene: TRBJ1-1
D gene: NA
V gene: TRBV27
clone size: NA

CDR3 DNA: TGTGCCAGCAGCCAAGACGGACGGAGGAATGAAAAACTGTTTTTT
CDR3 protein: CASSQDGRRNEKLFF
J gene: TRBJ1-4
D gene: NA
V gene: TRBV4-2
clone size: NA

CDR3 DNA: TGTGCCAGCAGCCCCCTACGGGGGGGGTATGGCTACACCTTC
CDR3 protein: CASSPLRGGYGYTF
J gene: TRBJ1-2
D gene: NA
V gene: TRBV9
clone size: NA

CDR3 DNA: TGTGCCAGCAGCCCGCTACGCCAGGGGTGGCCCTATGGCTACACCTTC
CDR3 protein: CASSPLRQGWPYGYTF
J gene: TRBJ1-2
D gene: NA
V gene: TRBV11-2
clone size: few

CDR3 DNA: TGTGCTAGTGCCCCGGGACTGGGCTACGAGCAGTACTTC
CDR3 protein: CASAPGLGYEQYF
J gene: TRBJ2-7
D gene: NA
V gene: TRBV12-5
clone size: NA

CDR3 DNA: TGTGCCAGCTCACGGGGCCCCGACACTGAAGCTTTCTTT
CDR3 protein: CASSRGPDTEAFF
J gene: TRBJ1-1
D gene: NA
V gene: TRBV18
clone size: NA

CDR3 DNA: TGTGCCAGCTCCCTATCGACTACCCTAAACACTGAAGCTTTCTTT
CDR3 protein: CASSLSTTLNTEAFF
J gene: TRBJ1-1
D gene: NA
V gene: TRBV18
clone size: NA

CDR3 DNA: TGTGCCATCAGTGAGTATGATAGAAATGAAAAACTGTTTTTT
CDR3 protein: CAISEYDRNEKLFF
J gene: TRBJ1-4
D gene: NA
V gene: TRBV10-3
clone size: once

CDR3 DNA: TGCAGCGTCGTGGTGGACAGCGATCATGGCTACACCTTC
CDR3 protein: CSVVVDSDHGYTF
J gene: TRBJ1-2
D gene: NA
V gene: TRBV29-1
clone size: NA

CDR3 DNA: TGTGCCAGCAGTTGGACAGGGAGGACTTCACCCCTCCACTTT
CDR3 protein: CASSWTGRTSPLHF
J gene: TRBJ1-6
D gene: TRBD1
V gene: TRBV27
clone size: NA

CDR3 DNA: TGTGCCAGCAGTTACGGGGGCGCCTATGGAAACACCATATATTTT
CDR3 protein: CASSYGGAYGNTIYF
J gene: TRBJ1-3
D gene: NA
V gene: TRBV6-5
clone size: NA

CDR3 DNA: TGCGCCAGCAGCCAAGGGGCGCGGGGGATCCCTAATTCACCCCTCCACTTT
CDR3 protein: CASSQGARGIPNSPLHF
J gene: TRBJ1-6
D gene: NA
V gene: TRBV4-3
clone size: NA

CDR3 DNA: TGTGCCAGCAGTTACGTGCGGGCTAGCGGGTCTGACGAGCAGTACTTC
CDR3 protein: CASSYVRASGSDEQYF
J gene: TRBJ2-7
D gene: TRBD2
V gene: TRBV6-5
clone size: NA

CDR3 DNA: TGTGCCAGCAGTTACGGAGGGTGGGAGACCCAGTACTTC
CDR3 protein: CASSYGGWETQYF
J gene: TRBJ2-5
D gene: NA
V gene: TRBV6-5
clone size: NA

CDR3 DNA: TGCGCCAGCAGCCAAGGGACAGGGGGGAACACTGAAGCTTTCTTT
CDR3 protein: CASSQGTGGNTEAFF
J gene: TRBJ1-1
D gene: TRBD1
V gene: TRBV4-3
clone size: NA

CDR3 DNA: TGTGCCAGCAGCCAAGGTCTGTGGAGGGTCGACGCCAGGAGAACCTTC
CDR3 protein: CASSQGLWRVDARRTF
J gene: TRBJ1-2
D gene: NA
V gene: TRBV14
clone size: NA

CDR3 DNA: TGTGCCAGTAGTCCCCCCAGGGGCACAGGGAGAAATTACGAGCAGTACTTC
CDR3 protein: CASSPPRGTGRNYEQYF
J gene: TRBJ2-7
D gene: NA
V gene: TRBV19
clone size: few

CDR3 DNA: TGCGCCAGCAGCTCGACAGGGAATAAGGAGACCCAGTACTTC
CDR3 protein: CASSSTGNKETQYF
J gene: TRBJ2-5
D gene: TRBD1
V gene: TRBV5-1
clone size: NA

CDR3 DNA: TGTGCCAGTAGTATCCGACCGGGGGGCTATGGCTACACCTTC
CDR3 protein: CASSIRPGGYGYTF
J gene: TRBJ1-2
D gene: NA
V gene: TRBV19
clone size: NA

CDR3 DNA: TGTGCCAGCAGCTCCACACATAGCAATCAGCCCCAGCATTTT
CDR3 protein: CASSSTHSNQPQHF
J gene: TRBJ1-5
D gene: NA
V gene: TRBV7-9
clone size: NA

CDR3 DNA: TGTGCCAGCAGCTTAGGGGGTTCAGGTTATTCGAACACTGAAGCTTTCTTT
CDR3 protein: CASSLGGSGYSNTEAFF
J gene: TRBJ1-1
D gene: NA
V gene: TRBV13
clone size: NA

CDR3 DNA: TGCAGCGTTGAAGACAGGGTCTATGGCTACACCTTC
CDR3 protein: CSVEDRVYGYTF
J gene: TRBJ1-2
D gene: NA
V gene: TRBV29-1
clone size: few

CDR3 DNA: TGCGCCAGCAGCTTGGCCAGGGACAGGGACTATGGCTACACCTTC
CDR3 protein: CASSLARDRDYGYTF
J gene: TRBJ1-2
D gene: TRBD1
V gene: TRBV5-1
clone size: NA

CDR3 DNA: TGTGCCAGCAGACAGGAACCAAGCTCCTACGAGCAGTACTTC
CDR3 protein: CASRQEPSSYEQYF
J gene: TRBJ2-7
D gene: NA
V gene: TRBV14
clone size: NA

CDR3 DNA: TGTGCCAGCACCCCGGGGGACTGGACCTACGAGCAGTACTTC
CDR3 protein: CASTPGDWTYEQYF
J gene: TRBJ2-7
D gene: NA
V gene: TRBV7-8
clone size: NA

CDR3 DNA: TGTGCCAGCAGTGGTACAGGGATTGACAATTCACCCCTCCACTTT
CDR3 protein: CASSGTGIDNSPLHF
J gene: TRBJ1-6
D gene: NA
V gene: TRBV6-6
clone size: few

CDR3 DNA: TGCGCCAGCAGCCAATCGGGAAGTGGAAACACCATATATTTT
CDR3 protein: CASSQSGSGNTIYF
J gene: TRBJ1-3
D gene: NA
V gene: TRBV4-1
clone size: NA

CDR3 DNA: TGTGCCAGCAGCCTCAGCGGGAGGACAGATACGCAGTATTTT
CDR3 protein: CASSLSGRTDTQYF
J gene: TRBJ2-3
D gene: TRBD2
V gene: TRBV6-6
clone size: NA

CDR3 DNA: TGTGCCAGCAGCCAAGTCGACAGGGAGAACACTGAAGCTTTCTTT
CDR3 protein: CASSQVDRENTEAFF
J gene: TRBJ1-1
D gene: TRBD1
V gene: TRBV4-2
clone size: once

CDR3 DNA: TGTGCCAGCAGTTACGATACGGGACTAGCGGACGCCCAGTACTTC
CDR3 protein: CASSYDTGLADAQYF
J gene: TRBJ2-7
D gene: TRBD2
V gene: TRBV6-5
clone size: NA